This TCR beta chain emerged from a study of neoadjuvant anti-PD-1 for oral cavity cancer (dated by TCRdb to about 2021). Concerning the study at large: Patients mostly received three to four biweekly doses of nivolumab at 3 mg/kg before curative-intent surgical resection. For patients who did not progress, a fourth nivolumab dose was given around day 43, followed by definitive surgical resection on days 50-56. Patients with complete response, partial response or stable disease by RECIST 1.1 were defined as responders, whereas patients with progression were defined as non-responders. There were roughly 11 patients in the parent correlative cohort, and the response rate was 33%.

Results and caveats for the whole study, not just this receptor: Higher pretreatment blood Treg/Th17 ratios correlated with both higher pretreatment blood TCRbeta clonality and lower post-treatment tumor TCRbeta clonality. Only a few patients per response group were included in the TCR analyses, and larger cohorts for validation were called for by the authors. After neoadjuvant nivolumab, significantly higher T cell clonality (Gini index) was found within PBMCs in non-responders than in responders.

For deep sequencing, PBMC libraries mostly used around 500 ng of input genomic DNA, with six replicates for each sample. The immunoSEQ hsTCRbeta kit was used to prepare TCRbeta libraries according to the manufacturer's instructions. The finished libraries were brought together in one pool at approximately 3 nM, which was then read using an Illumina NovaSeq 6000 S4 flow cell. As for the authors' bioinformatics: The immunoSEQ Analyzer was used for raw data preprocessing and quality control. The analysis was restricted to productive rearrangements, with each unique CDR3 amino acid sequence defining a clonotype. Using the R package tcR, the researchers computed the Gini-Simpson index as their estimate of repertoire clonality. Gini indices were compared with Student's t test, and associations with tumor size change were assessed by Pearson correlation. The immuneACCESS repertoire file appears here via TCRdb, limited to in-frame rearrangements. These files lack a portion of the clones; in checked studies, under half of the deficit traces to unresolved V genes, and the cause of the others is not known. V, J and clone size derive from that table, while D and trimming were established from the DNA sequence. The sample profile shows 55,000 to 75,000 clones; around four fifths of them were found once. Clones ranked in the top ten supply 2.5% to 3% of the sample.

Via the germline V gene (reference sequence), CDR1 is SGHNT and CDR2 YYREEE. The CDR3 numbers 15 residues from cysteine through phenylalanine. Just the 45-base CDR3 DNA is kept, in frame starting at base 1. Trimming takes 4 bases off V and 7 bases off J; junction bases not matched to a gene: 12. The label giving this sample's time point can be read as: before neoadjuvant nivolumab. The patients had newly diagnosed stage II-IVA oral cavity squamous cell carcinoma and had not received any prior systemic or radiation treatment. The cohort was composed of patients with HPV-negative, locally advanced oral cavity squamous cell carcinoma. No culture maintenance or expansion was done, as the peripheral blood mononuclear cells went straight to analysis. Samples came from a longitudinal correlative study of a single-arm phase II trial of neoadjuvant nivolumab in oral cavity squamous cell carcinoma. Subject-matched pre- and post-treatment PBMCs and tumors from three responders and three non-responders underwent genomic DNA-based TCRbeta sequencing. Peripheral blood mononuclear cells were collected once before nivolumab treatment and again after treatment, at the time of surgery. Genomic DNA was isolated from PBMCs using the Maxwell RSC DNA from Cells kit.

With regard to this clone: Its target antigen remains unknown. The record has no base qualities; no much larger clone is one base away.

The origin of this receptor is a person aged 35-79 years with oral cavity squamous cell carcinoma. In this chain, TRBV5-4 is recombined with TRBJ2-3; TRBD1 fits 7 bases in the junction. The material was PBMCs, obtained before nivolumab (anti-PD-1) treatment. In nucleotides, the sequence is TGTGCCAGCAGCCGCGACAGGGATTTCACGAATACGCAGTATTTT. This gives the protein CASSRDRDFTNTQYF.